Detailed here is one T cell receptor (beta chain). Its specificity is unknown. One entry per CDR3 protein results from TCRdb running MiXCR on the reads. The data show 300,000 to 400,000 distinct CDR3 sequences, roughly 18% seen once. Germline lookup yields CDR1 SEHNR and CDR2 FQNEAQ (reference sequence). This CDR3 region has 15 residues. Germline trimming cut 5 bases from V and 3 bases from J; bases unmatched to any gene: 7. The source of the sample is a study of T cell repertoires in cytomegalovirus infection. On the study more broadly: Public TCR beta signatures provided an indication of both CMV infection and a matching HLA type.

Whole-study findings and limits: Public TCR beta family frequency separated CMV-and-HLA carriers, including in an independent cohort. Dominant in the ex vivo response were TCR beta clonotypes restricted by HLA-C and specific for CMV.

This clonotype was sampled from a human donor in good health (CMV status not recorded). Some clones in this sample may be carry-over from other donors' samples. V gene TRBV7-9 combines with J gene TRBJ2-4, with 7 bases fitting TRBD1. Material for sequencing was PBMCs. CDR3 sequence (DNA): TGTGCCAGCAGCCCAAAGACAGGGAACAAAAACATTCAGTACTTC. This gives the protein CASSPKTGNKNIQYF.